Following are 15 T cell receptor beta chains from one sample sequenced in a study of T-cell reconstitution after alpha-beta-depleted transplantation in children listed by TCRdb under 2016. In the paper's terms, the treatment or condition label means: allogeneic hematopoietic cell transplantation with graft depleted of TCRalphabeta T cells and CD19 B cells. Receptor libraries were prepared by PCR. The instrument given in TCRdb is Illumina HiSeq 2500. Molecular barcoding was employed in the preparation of TCR libraries, with unique molecular identifiers being used to normalize TCRbeta repertoire quantification. TCRdb reanalyzed the raw reads on its own, using fastp at Q25 for trimming and MiXCR for clone calling, and kept in-frame beta chains. CDR3 protein duplicates are merged, each entry listing the most common genes and DNA. The sample contains about 58,000 distinct CDR3 sequences, about 40% of them found a single time. The ten largest clones represent roughly 98% of the sample.

Sequencing was performed on PBMCs, mostly from graft donor cells, taken 360 days after TCRalphabeta/CD19-depleted stem cell transplant. These receptors came from a male patient younger than 18 who had a stem cell transplant for acute lymphoblastic leukemia, so the T cells may come from the graft donor.

The V gene is TRBV20-1, the J gene TRBJ2-3; D not certain. The germline gives CDR1 DFQATT, CDR2 SNEGSKA (reference sequence). The V end lost 2 bases, the J end lost 0 bases, and 9 bases lay between the germline ends. This CDR3 comprises 14 residues. CDR3 residues: CSARLAVSTDTQYF. Here the CDR3 DNA reads TGCAGTGCTAGACTGGCTGTAAGCACAGATACGCAGTATTTT.

V is TRBV2 and J is TRBJ2-7, with 7 bases lining up with TRBD1. This CDR3 contains 14 residues. The ends lost 6 bases at V and 0 bases at J; junction bases unmatched: 5. Germline CDR1 reads SNHLY; CDR2 reads FYNNEI. CDR3 bases: TGTGCCAGCAGATCGACAGGGACCTCCTACGAGCAGTACTTC. As protein: CASRSTGTSYEQYF.

This clonotype occurred once. The V and J genes are TRBV28 and TRBJ2-7; 10 positions agree with TRBD1. The junction had 3 bases not matched to a gene; V was cut back by 4 bases and J by 0 bases. The CDR3 extends over 15 amino acids. Looked up from germline, CDR1 is MDHEN and CDR2 is SYDVKM. The DNA of the CDR3 is TGTGCCAGCAGTTCCGGGACAGGGGACTCCTACGAGCAGTACTTC. This translates into CASSSGTGDSYEQYF.

CDR3 bases: TGTGCCAGCACGCATACCCGAAACTATGGCTACACCTTC. It encodes CASTHTRNYGYTF. The V and J genes are TRBV12-3 or TRBV12-4 and TRBJ1-2; D not certain. The CDR3 has 13 residues. V lost 7 bases, J lost 2 bases, and 11 bases lay in between.

This chain joins TRBV12-3 or TRBV12-4 and TRBJ2-3, with 16 positions matching TRBD2. The length of the CDR3 is 19 residues. Trimming removed 6 bases from V and 4 bases from J; junction bases left unmatched: 13. CDR3 coding DNA: TGTGCCAGCAGCCTCACCGGGACTAGCGGGGGGGCGGGAGCAGATACGCAGTATTTT. This gives the protein CASSLTGTSGGAGADTQYF.

This chain joins TRBV28 and TRBJ2-7; no definite D call. The V and J ends lost 6 bases and 5 bases respectively, with 11 bases between them. Germline loops: CDR1 MDHEN, CDR2 SYDVKM. This CDR3 has 12 residues. CDR3 sequence: CASSLRWDEQYF. For the CDR3, the DNA is TGTGCCAGCAGCTTGCGGTGGGACGAGCAGTACTTC.

This clonotype was found a few times. V and J are TRBV25-1 and TRBJ2-7, with D unclear. CDR1 and CDR2 from the germline V gene are MGHDK and SYGVNS. Trimming pared 2 bases from V and 6 bases from J, leaving 5 bases between. CDR3 length: 11 amino acids. In nucleotides, the CDR3 is TGTGCCAGCAGTGAAGGGCGCGAGCAGTACTTC. Residues: CASSEGREQYF.

The V gene is TRBV18, the J gene TRBJ2-1; the D gene is possibly TRBD2 (5 bases). Trimming removed 1 base from V and 4 bases from J, with 11 bases in between. The CDR3 extends over 15 amino acids. The germline CDR1 and CDR2 sequences are KGHSH and LQKENI. Here the CDR3 DNA reads TGTGCCAGCTCACCACAGGAGGCTCAGTACAATGAGCAGTTCTTC. Amino acid sequence: CASSPQEAQYNEQFF.

This clonotype appeared a few times. The chain recombines TRBV24-1 with TRBJ2-4, with D tentatively TRBD2 (6 bases). The ends were cut back, 7 bases at V and 8 bases at J, with 14 bases in the middle. Germline V gene sequence: CDR1 KGHDR, CDR2 SFDVKD. The CDR3 is made up of 13 amino acids. In DNA, the CDR3 is TGTGCCACCAGCGGTAGGGACTTCGACATTCAGTACTTC. Its translation: CATSGRDFDIQYF.

The gene calls are TRBV12-3 or TRBV12-4 and TRBJ2-7; D is undetermined. The V and J ends lost 6 bases and 7 bases respectively, with 19 bases between them. This CDR3 is 14 amino acids long. The DNA for the CDR3 is TGTGCCAGCAGACCCGTGGGCAGGACCTTGGAGCAGTACTTC. Protein sequence: CASRPVGRTLEQYF.

This clonotype was seen just once. A read error may produce the germline difference seen at one junction end. This rearrangement joins TRBV20-1 to TRBJ2-7, with 9 bases that match TRBD2. Germline V gives CDR1 DFQATT, CDR2 SNEGSKA (reference sequence). The CDR3 sequence is 12 residues long. CDR3 coding DNA: TGCAGTGCTAGAGATCGGCGGGAGGGCCTCCCCTTC. Its protein is CSARDRREGLPF.

To note about this clonotype: The junction differs from germline at one of its ends, possibly a read error. V and J are TRBV27 and TRBJ2-2, with D perhaps given as TRBD1 or TRBD2 (5 bases each). This CDR3 has 19 amino acids. Germline V gene lookup returns CDR1 MNHEY and CDR2 SMNVEV (reference sequence). CDR3 sequence: CASSLYARGFGADTGQLFF. The CDR3, as DNA: TGTGCCAGCAGTTTATATGCCCGGGGCTTCGGAGCTGACACCGGGCAGCTGTTTTTT.

The chain joins TRBV20-1 to TRBJ1-5; TRBD1 aligns across 7 bases. The CDR3 totals 14 residues. The germline gives CDR1 DFQATT, CDR2 SNEGSKA (reference sequence). With 4 bases clipped from V and 9 bases from J, the junction kept 12 bases outside the gene matches. CDR3 coding DNA: TGCAGTGCTATCGCCCGACAGGGCGGAGGGCCCCAGCATTTT. Its protein product is CSAIARQGGGPQHF.

Here the CDR3 DNA reads TGTGCCAGCAGTTCGCCGACAGGGGGACAACCCGGGGAGCTGTTTTTT. Amino acid sequence: CASSSPTGGQPGELFF. The chain couples TRBV27 to TRBJ2-2; 9 bases map to TRBD1. CDR1 MNHEY and CDR2 SMNVEV come from the germline V gene (reference sequence). The CDR3 is 16 residues long. With 4 bases clipped from V and 6 bases from J, the junction kept 9 bases outside the gene matches.

The chain has TRBV12-3 or TRBV12-4 and TRBJ1-5, with 7 nucleotides matching TRBD1. V was pared by 6 bases and J by 9 bases, with 11 bases of the junction left unmatched. The CDR3 totals 14 residues. In DNA, the CDR3 is TGTGCCAGCAGCCTCTACCAGGGGGACGGGCCCCAGCATTTT. Translating it yields CASSLYQGDGPQHF.